This TCR beta chain emerged from a study of T cells in Graves' hyperthyroidism and ophthalmopathy. Study-level results: Before onset, by a median of around six months, the model predicted ophthalmopathy. A model of 13 V-J features distinguished ophthalmopathy from stable hyperthyroidism.

RNA transcripts provided the source from which TCR beta CDR3 regions were amplified. HTBI primers were the set used in a first-round RT-PCR of the TCR CDR3. TCRdb re-called the multiplex PCR reads through MiXCR, storing one row per CDR3 protein. Of roughly 520,000 distinct CDR3 sequences listed, roughly a quarter are singletons. PBMCs were obtained from under 13 ml fresh peripheral blood. This clonotype was observed many times. Its cognate antigen is unknown. V dropped 7 bases and J dropped 0 bases, with 15 bases sitting between them. CDR3 length: 15 residues. Per the germline V gene, CDR1 is LNHDA and CDR2 is SQIVND (reference sequence).

Sequenced input: blood. The chain links TRBV19 to TRBJ1-1; D perhaps matches TRBD1 (5 bases). The clonotype was recovered from a woman aged 25 to 39 with Graves' ophthalmopathy. CDR3 sequence (DNA): TGTGCCAGTACTCTCGTCGGGGGAATGAACACTGAAGCTTTCTTT. It codes for CASTLVGGMNTEAFF. Variable domain in full (rest from reference TRBV19 and TRBJ1-1): DGGITQSPKYLFRKEGQNVTLSCEQNLNHDAMYWYRQDPGQGLRLIYYSQIVNDFQKGDIAEGYSVSREKKESFPLTVTSAQKNPTAFYLCASTLVGGMNTEAFFGQGTRLTVV.